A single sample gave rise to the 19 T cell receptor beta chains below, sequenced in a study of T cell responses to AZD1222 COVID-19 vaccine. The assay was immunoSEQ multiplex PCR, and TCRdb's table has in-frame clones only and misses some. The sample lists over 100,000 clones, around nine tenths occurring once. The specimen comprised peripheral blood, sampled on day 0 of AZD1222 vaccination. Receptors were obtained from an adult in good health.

In DNA, the CDR3 is TGTGCCATCAAGGAGACAGGGGTCGACTTCGATGGCTACACCTTC. Translating gives CAIKETGVDFDGYTF. The chain employs TRBV10-3 and TRBJ1-2, with 8 bases identical to TRBD1. This CDR3 spans 15 amino acids. V dropped 7 bases and J dropped 6; count of bases not matched to a gene: 13. Germline CDR1 and CDR2: ENHRY and SYGVKD.

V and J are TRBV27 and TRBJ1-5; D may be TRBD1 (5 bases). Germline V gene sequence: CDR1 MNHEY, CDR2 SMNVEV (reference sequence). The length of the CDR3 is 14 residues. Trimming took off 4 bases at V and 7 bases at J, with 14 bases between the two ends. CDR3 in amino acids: CASSSTQDHQPQHF. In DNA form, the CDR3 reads TGTGCCAGCAGTTCTACACAGGACCACCAGCCCCAGCATTTT.

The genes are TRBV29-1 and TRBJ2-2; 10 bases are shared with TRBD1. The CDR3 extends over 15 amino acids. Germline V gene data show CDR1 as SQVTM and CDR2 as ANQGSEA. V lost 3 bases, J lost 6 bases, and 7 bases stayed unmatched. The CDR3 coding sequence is TGCAGCGTTGACGTGACAGGGGGCCCGTCCGGGGAGCTGTTTTTT. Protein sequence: CSVDVTGGPSGELFF.

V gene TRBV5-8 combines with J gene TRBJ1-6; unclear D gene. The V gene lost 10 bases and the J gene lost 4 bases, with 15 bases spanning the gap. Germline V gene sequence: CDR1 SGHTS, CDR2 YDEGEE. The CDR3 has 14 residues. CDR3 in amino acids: CAGLTGSYNSPLHF. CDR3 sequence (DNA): TGTGCCGGCCTAACCGGGAGTTATAATTCACCCCTCCACTTT.

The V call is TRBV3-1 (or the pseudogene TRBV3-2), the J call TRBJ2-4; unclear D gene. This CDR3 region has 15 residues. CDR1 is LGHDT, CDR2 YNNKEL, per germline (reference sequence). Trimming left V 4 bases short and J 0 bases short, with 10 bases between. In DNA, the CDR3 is TGTGCCAGCAGCCGGGCACAGATAGCCAAAAACATTCAGTACTTC. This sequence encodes CASSRAQIAKNIQYF.

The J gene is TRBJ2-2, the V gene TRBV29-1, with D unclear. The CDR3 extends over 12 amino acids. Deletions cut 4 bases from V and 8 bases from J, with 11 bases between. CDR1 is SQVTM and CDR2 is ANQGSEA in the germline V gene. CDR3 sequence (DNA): TGCAGCGTTGGTCGGGCGGCGGGGGAGCTGTTTTTT. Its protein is CSVGRAAGELFF.

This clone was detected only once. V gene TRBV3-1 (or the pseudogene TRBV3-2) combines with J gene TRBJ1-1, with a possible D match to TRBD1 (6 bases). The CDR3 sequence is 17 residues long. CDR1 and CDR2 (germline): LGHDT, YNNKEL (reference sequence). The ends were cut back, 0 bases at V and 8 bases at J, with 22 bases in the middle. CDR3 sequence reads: CASSQESTGWHLTEAFF. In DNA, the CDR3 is TGTGCCAGCAGCCAAGAATCAACAGGGTGGCATCTTACCGAAGCTTTCTTT.

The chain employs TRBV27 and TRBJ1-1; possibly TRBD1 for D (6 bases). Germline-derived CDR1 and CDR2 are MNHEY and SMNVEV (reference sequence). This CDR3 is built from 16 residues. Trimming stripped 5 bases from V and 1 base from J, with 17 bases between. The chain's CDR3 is CASSPPWRGRNTEAFF. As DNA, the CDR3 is TGTGCCAGCAGTCCCCCTTGGAGGGGGAGGAACACTGAAGCTTTCTTT.

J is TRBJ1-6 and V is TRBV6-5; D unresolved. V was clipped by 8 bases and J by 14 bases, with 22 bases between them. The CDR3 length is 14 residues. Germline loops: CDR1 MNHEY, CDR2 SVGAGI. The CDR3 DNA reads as TGTGCCAGCGAGAGGACGGGAAAGGTTGGATCCCTCCACTTT. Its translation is CASERTGKVGSLHF.

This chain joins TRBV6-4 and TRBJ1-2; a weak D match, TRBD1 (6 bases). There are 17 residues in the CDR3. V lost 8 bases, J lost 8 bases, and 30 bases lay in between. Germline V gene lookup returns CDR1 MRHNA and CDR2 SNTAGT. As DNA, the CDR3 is TGTGCCAGCCTAAAACCTAAAATTACAGGGTCTGCGGGCGGCTACACCTTC. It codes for CASLKPKITGSAGGYTF.

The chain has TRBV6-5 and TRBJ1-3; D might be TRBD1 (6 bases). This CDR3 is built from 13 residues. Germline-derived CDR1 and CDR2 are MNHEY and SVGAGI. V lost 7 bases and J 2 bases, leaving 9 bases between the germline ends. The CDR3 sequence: CASTQGTGNTIYF. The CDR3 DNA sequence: TGTGCCAGCACCCAGGGGACTGGAAACACCATATATTTT.

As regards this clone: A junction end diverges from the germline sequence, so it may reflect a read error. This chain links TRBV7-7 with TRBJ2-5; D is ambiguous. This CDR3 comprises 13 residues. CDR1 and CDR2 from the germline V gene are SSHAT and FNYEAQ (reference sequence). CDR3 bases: TGTGCTAGCAGCTTTGACCCTCAAGAGACCCAGTACTTC. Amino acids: CASSFDPQETQYF.

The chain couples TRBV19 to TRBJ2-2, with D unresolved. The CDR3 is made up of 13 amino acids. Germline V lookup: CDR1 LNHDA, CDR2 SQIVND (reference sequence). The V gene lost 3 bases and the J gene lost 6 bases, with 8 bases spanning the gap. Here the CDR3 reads CASSIDSPGELFF. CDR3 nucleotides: TGTGCCAGTAGTATCGACTCCCCCGGGGAGCTGTTTTTT.

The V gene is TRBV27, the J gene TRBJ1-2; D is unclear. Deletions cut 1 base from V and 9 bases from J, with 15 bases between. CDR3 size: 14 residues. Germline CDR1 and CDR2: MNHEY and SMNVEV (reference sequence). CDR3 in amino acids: CASSLFIGRSSYTF. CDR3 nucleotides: TGTGCCAGCAGTTTATTCATAGGGAGAAGCAGCTACACCTTC.

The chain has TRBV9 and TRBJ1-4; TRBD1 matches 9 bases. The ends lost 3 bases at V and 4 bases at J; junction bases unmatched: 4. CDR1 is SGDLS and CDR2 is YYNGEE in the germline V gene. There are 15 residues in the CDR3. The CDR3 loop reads CASSAGDRDNEKLFF. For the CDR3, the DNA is TGTGCCAGCAGCGCGGGGGACAGGGATAATGAAAAACTGTTTTTT.

The CDR3 sequence is CASSEGAEFSLHF. The CDR3 coding sequence is TGTGCCAGCAGTGAAGGGGCGGAGTTTTCCCTCCACTTT. The chain carries TRBV2 and TRBJ1-6; D is ambiguous. V was clipped by 1 base and J by 14 bases, with 12 bases between them. CDR1 is SNHLY, CDR2 FYNNEI, per germline. CDR3 length: 13 amino acids.

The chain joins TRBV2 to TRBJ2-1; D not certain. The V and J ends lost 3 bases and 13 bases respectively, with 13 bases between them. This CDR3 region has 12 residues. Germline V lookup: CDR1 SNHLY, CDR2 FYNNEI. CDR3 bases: TGTGCCAGCAGTGATTCCGTGGTAGCCCAGTTCTTC. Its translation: CASSDSVVAQFF.

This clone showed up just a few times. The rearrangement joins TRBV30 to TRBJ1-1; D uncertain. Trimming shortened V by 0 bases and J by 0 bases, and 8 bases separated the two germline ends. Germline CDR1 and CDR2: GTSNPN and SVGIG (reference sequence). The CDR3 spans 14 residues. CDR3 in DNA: TGTGCCTGGAGTGTACTAATAATGAACACTGAAGCTTTCTTT. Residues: CAWSVLIMNTEAFF.

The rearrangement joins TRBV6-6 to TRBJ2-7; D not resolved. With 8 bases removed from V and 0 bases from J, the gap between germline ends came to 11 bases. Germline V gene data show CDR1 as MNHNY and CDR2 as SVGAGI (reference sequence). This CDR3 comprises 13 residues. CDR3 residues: CASRPVSSYEQYF. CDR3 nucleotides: TGTGCCAGCCGCCCTGTGTCCTCCTACGAGCAGTACTTC.